These T cell receptor beta chains were read from a single sample in a study of read filtering for tumor transcriptome and immune sequencing. TCRdb processed the reads anew with MiXCR; each CDR3 protein has one entry. The sample yields approximately 40,000 distinct CDR3 sequences, roughly 13% seen once. Sample: a population of CD138-negative cells sorted from bone marrow. All receptors come from a donor at least 40 years old with multiple myeloma. The CDR3 runs from the conserved cysteine through the conserved F or W. Each record gives: clone size, V gene, D gene, J gene, CDR3 protein, CDR3 DNA. The D gene is left open where the match is weak. Clone size, where shown, is once, few, many, or a class for clones that have expanded.

many	TRBV10-3	NA	TRBJ2-2	CATRDVRELFF	TGTGCCACCCGGGACGTCAGGGAGCTGTTTTTT
NA	TRBV24-1	TRBD2	TRBJ2-1	CATSASGGPHNEQSF	TGCGCCACCAGTGCGTCGGGAGGGCCGCACAATGAGCAGTCCTTC
NA	TRBV27	NA	TRBJ1-1	CASYGSRRSEAFF	TGTGCCAGCTATGGCTCCCGGAGGTCTGAAGCTTTCTTT
few	TRBV5-1	NA	TRBJ2-3	CASTPGGSSRTDTQYF	TGCGCCAGCACCCCGGGCGGGTCCTCGCGCACAGATACGCAGTATTTT
many	TRBV6-2/TRBV6-3	NA	TRBJ2-6	CASSYRDGGANVLTF	TGTGCCAGCAGTTACCGGGATGGAGGGGCCAACGTCCTGACTTTC
NA	TRBV28	NA	TRBJ2-3	CASSSLKAHPDTQYF	TGTGCCAGCAGCTCGCTGAAAGCCCACCCGGATACGCAGTATTTT
many	TRBV11-2	NA	TRBJ1-2	CASSLGEGYGYTF	TGTGCCAGCAGCCTAGGGGAGGGGTATGGCTACACCTTC
few	TRBV20-1	NA	TRBJ1-1	CSAGDKREISVNTEAFF	TGCAGTGCTGGAGATAAAAGGGAAATCTCAGTTAACACTGAAGCTTTCTTT
many	TRBV6-5	NA	TRBJ2-7	CASSYSTGSEQYF	TGTGCCAGCAGTTACTCGACAGGATCCGAGCAGTACTTC
many	TRBV13	NA	TRBJ2-6	CASSSYKDPGANVLTF	TGTGCCAGCAGCTCCTATAAGGACCCTGGGGCCAACGTCCTGACTTTC
many	TRBV6-1	NA	TRBJ2-7	CASSEGLLSYEQYF	TGTGCCAGCAGTGAAGGGCTCCTCAGCTACGAGCAGTACTTC
few	TRBV3-1	NA	TRBJ2-7	CASSQGLEQYF	TGTGCCAGCAGCCAGGGGCTCGAGCAGTACTTC
many	TRBV10-2	NA	TRBJ1-4	CASGRSGGEKLFF	TGCGCCAGCGGAAGATCAGGTGGGGAAAAACTGTTTTTT
NA	TRBV7-9	TRBD1	TRBJ1-1	CASSPQEGQGFEAFF	TGTGCCAGCAGCCCCCAGGAGGGACAGGGGTTTGAAGCTTTCTTT
many	TRBV20-1	NA	TRBJ1-1	CSARDRGGWTEAFF	TGCAGTGCTAGGGACCGGGGGGGGTGGACTGAAGCTTTCTTT
NA	TRBV20-1	NA	TRBJ1-2	CSAVDSELNYGYTF	TGCAGTGCCGTTGACAGCGAACTTAACTATGGCTACACCTTC
many	TRBV6-2/TRBV6-3	NA	TRBJ2-1	CASSYSALEQFF	TGTGCCAGCAGTTACTCGGCGCTAGAGCAGTTCTTC
many	TRBV29-1	TRBD2	TRBJ2-7	CSVGGSNEQYF	TGCAGCGTTGGCGGGAGTAACGAGCAGTACTTC
many	TRBV7-9	TRBD2	TRBJ2-1	CASSFSLAGGRNMGEQFF	TGTGCCAGCAGCTTTTCTCTAGCGGGAGGGCGAAATATGGGTGAGCAGTTCTTC
many	TRBV20-1	TRBD2	TRBJ2-3	CSARDFGASGGTDTQYF	TGCAGTGCTAGAGATTTCGGGGCTAGCGGTGGCACAGATACGCAGTATTTT
few	TRBV28	TRBD1	TRBJ1-1	CASSSWTGGRGMNTEAFF	TGTGCCAGCAGTTCCTGGACAGGGGGCAGGGGGATGAACACTGAAGCTTTCTTT
few	TRBV7-2	TRBD2	TRBJ2-5	CASSTSGRIIETQYF	TGTGCCAGCAGCACTAGCGGGAGGATAATAGAGACCCAGTACTTC
many	TRBV11-3	NA	TRBJ2-1	CASSVDYSEQFF	TGTGCCAGCAGCGTTGACTACAGTGAGCAGTTCTTC
many	TRBV6-5	TRBD2	TRBJ2-3	CASSPGLAGVWTQYF	TGTGCCAGCAGTCCGGGACTAGCGGGAGTGTGGACGCAGTATTTT
few	TRBV5-1	TRBD2	TRBJ2-7	CASRLAGLYEQYF	TGCGCCAGTAGACTAGCGGGACTCTACGAGCAGTACTTC
NA	TRBV27	NA	TRBJ2-2	CASGTNGELFF	TGTGCCAGCGGGACCAACGGGGAGCTGTTTTTT
NA	TRBV20-1	TRBD1	TRBJ2-1	CSAGEIWDRGNEQFF	TGCAGTGCTGGAGAAATTTGGGACAGGGGCAATGAACAGTTCTTC
many	TRBV20-1	TRBD1	TRBJ2-7	CSARRQGSSYEQYF	TGCAGTGCTAGGCGACAGGGTAGCTCCTACGAGCAGTACTTC
many	TRBV5-1	NA	TRBJ2-1	CASSQVQGQYEQFF	TGCGCCAGCAGTCAAGTACAGGGCCAATATGAGCAGTTCTTC
many	TRBV20-1	TRBD2	TRBJ2-1	CSAISRLAGENNEQFF	TGCAGTGCTATTTCCAGACTAGCGGGAGAGAACAATGAGCAGTTCTTC
many	TRBV3-1	TRBD2	TRBJ2-2	CASSQDTSGSTGELFF	TGTGCCAGCAGCCAAGATACTAGCGGGAGCACCGGGGAGCTGTTTTTT
few	TRBV30	NA	TRBJ1-1	CAWSVPWNTEAFF	TGTGCCTGGAGTGTACCGTGGAACACTGAAGCTTTCTTT
many	TRBV7-9	TRBD2	TRBJ2-1	CASSLGTSASPEQFF	TGTGCCAGCAGCTTAGGGACTAGCGCGTCACCTGAGCAGTTCTTC
few	TRBV28	TRBD1	TRBJ1-1	CASSLGQGEAFF	TGTGCCAGCAGTCTCGGACAGGGGGAAGCTTTCTTT
many	TRBV12-3/TRBV12-4	TRBD2	TRBJ2-2	CASSFGPGLAGEDFGTGELFF	TGTGCCAGCAGTTTTGGTCCGGGACTAGCGGGAGAAGATTTCGGCACCGGGGAGCTGTTTTTT
many	TRBV7-9	NA	TRBJ1-2	CASSPGQAYGYTF	TGTGCCAGCAGCCCAGGACAAGCCTATGGCTACACCTTC
many	TRBV20-1	NA	TRBJ1-5	CSAQGRYSNQPQHF	TGCAGTGCCCAGGGGAGATATAGCAATCAGCCCCAGCATTTT
many	TRBV5-1	NA	TRBJ1-5	CASSQDGPYSNQPQHF	TGCGCCAGCAGCCAGGACGGACCTTATAGCAATCAGCCCCAGCATTTT
NA	TRBV12-3/TRBV12-4	NA	TRBJ1-3	CASRPTASSGNTIYF	TGTGCCAGCAGGCCGACAGCAAGCTCTGGAAACACCATATATTTT
NA	TRBV5-6	TRBD1	TRBJ1-1	CASTRTGENTEAFF	TGTGCCAGCACCAGAACAGGGGAAAACACTGAAGCTTTCTTT
many	TRBV7-9	TRBD2	TRBJ2-7	CASSLTGLGRSGEQYF	TGTGCCAGCAGCTTAACCGGACTAGGTAGGAGTGGCGAGCAGTACTTC
NA	TRBV12-3/TRBV12-4	NA	TRBJ2-5	CASSRRTETGETQYF	TGTGCCAGCAGTCGTAGAACCGAGACGGGAGAGACCCAGTACTTC
few	TRBV29-1	NA	TRBJ1-2	CSVGQAGGYTF	TGCAGCGTTGGACAGGCTGGCGGCTACACCTTC
many	TRBV3-1	NA	TRBJ2-7	CASSQSSSYEQYF	TGTGCCAGCAGCCAAAGTAGCTCCTACGAGCAGTACTTC
NA	TRBV6-2/TRBV6-3	TRBD1	TRBJ2-7	CASRFGQGACEQYF	TGTGCCAGCAGATTCGGACAGGGGGCCTGCGAGCAGTACTTC
many	TRBV5-1	NA	TRBJ2-3	CASSLNIARADTQYF	TGCGCCAGCAGCTTGAATATAGCGCGAGCAGATACGCAGTATTTT
few	TRBV3-1	TRBD1	TRBJ1-5	CASSLGTGGHQPQHF	TGTGCCAGCAGCCTCGGGACAGGGGGGCATCAGCCCCAGCATTTT
many	TRBV3-1	NA	TRBJ1-4	CASTQRPGGREKLFF	TGTGCCAGCACCCAACGACCGGGGGGGCGAGAAAAACTGTTTTTT
many	TRBV19	TRBD2	TRBJ2-2	CASSSGRVRAGELFF	TGTGCCAGTAGTAGCGGGAGGGTAAGAGCCGGGGAGCTGTTTTTT
many	TRBV10-1	NA	TRBJ1-5	CASSLGGGNQPQHF	TGCGCCAGCTCCTTGGGGGGGGGAAATCAGCCCCAGCATTTT
many	TRBV2	NA	TRBJ1-2	CASSEGFGYTF	TGTGCCAGCAGTGAAGGATTTGGCTACACCTTC